This TCR beta chain was obtained from a study of T-cell memory formation after mild COVID-19. Whole-study findings and limits: CD4+ contracting clones lay mainly in CM and EM, CD8+ ones in EMRA.

The table lists this clonotype with a count of one. Its specificity is unknown. Each CDR3 protein gets one entry after TCRdb re-called the 5' RACE reads with MiXCR. The sample includes 200,000 to 250,000 distinct CDR3 sequences, about 11% of them seen just once. The CDR3 is 13 amino acids. V was shortened by 6 bases and J by 8 bases, with 16 bases between the two germline ends. The source is a man between 18 and 29 years old who had mild COVID-19 (a few samples of this study predate the infection). Cell type and time point are not known. The gene calls are TRBV12-3 or TRBV12-4 and TRBJ1-2; no clear D gene. The sample comprised PBMCs or a T cell subset sorted from them (not recorded which). Here the CDR3 DNA reads TGTGCCAGCAGCCCTCAGGTTTCGGGCGGCTACACCTTC. Residues: CASSPQVSGGYTF.